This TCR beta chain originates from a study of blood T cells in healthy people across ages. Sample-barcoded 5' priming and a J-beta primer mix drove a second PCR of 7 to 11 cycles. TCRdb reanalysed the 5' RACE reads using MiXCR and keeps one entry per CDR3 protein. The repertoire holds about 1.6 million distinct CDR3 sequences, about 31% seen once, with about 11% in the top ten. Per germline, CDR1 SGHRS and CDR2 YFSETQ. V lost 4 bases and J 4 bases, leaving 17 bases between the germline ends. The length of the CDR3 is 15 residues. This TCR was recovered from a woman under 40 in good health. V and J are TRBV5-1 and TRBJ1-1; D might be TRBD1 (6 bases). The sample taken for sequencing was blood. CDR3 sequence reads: CASSPIGGPSTEAFF. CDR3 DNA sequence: TGCGCCAGCAGCCCCATTGGGGGGCCGAGCACTGAAGCTTTCTTT. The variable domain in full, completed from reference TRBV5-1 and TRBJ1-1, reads KAGVTQTPRYLIKTRGQQVTLSCSPISGHRSVSWYQQTPGQGLQFLFEYFSETQRNKGNFPGRFSGRQFSNSRSEMNVSTLELGDSALYLCASSPIGGPSTEAFFGQGTRLTVV.